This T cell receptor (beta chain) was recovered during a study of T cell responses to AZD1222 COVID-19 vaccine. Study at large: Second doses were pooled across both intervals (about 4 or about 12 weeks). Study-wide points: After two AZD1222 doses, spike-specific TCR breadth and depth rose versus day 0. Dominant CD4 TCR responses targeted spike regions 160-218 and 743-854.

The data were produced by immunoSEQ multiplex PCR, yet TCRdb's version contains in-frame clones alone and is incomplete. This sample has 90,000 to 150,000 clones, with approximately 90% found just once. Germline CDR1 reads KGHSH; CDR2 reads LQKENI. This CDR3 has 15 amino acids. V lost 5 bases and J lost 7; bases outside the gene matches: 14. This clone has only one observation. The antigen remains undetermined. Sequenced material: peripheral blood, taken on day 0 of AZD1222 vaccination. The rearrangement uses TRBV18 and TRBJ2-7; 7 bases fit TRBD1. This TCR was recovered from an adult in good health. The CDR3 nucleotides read TGTGCCAGCTCAGCGGACAGGCGCTCCTGGGGGGAGCAGTACTTC. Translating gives CASSADRRSWGEQYF.